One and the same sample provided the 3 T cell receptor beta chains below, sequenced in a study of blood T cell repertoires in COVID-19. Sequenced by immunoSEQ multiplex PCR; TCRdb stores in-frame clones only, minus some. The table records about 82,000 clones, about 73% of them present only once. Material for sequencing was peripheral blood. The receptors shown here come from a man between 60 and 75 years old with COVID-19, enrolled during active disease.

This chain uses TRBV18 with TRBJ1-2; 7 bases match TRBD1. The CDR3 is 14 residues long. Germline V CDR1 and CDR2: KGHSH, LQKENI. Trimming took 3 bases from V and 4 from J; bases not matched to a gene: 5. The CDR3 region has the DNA TGTGCCAGCTCACCCTCCGGACAGGTCTATGGCTACACCTTC. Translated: CASSPSGQVYGYTF.

The CDR3 is CASSLGLAIPNEQFF. The CDR3, as DNA: TGTGCCAGCAGTCTCGGACTAGCGATCCCCAATGAGCAGTTCTTC. The gene calls are TRBV5-5 and TRBJ2-1, with 9 bases aligning to TRBD2. The ends lost 5 bases at V and 6 bases at J; junction bases unmatched: 9. Germline CDR1 and CDR2: SGHKS and YYEKEE (reference sequence). The CDR3 loop spans 15 amino acids. Filled out from reference TRBV5-5 and TRBJ2-1, the complete variable domain reads DAGVTQSPTHLIKTRGQQVTLRCSPISGHKSVSWYQQVLGQGPQFIFQYYEKEERGRGNFPDRFSARQFPNYSSELNVNALLLGDSALYLCASSLGLAIPNEQFFGPGTRLTVL.

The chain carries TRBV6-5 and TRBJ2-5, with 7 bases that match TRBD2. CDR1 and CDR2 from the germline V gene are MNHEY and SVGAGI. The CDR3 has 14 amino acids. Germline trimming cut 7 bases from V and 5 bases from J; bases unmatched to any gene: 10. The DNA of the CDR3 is TGTGCCAGCAAATTCAGCGGGGCCCGGGAGACCCAGTACTTC. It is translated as CASKFSGARETQYF.